These T cell receptor beta chains were read from a single sample in a study of blood T cell repertoires in COVID-19. The assay was immunoSEQ multiplex PCR, and TCRdb's table has in-frame clones only and misses some. The data hold fewer than 150,000 clones, with around 86% observed a single time. The sequenced sample consisted of peripheral blood. Every receptor here comes from a woman in her forties or fifties who had recovered from COVID-19. Each CDR3 is given with its conserved first and last residue. Each record gives: V gene, CDR3 length, D gene, clone size, J gene, CDR3 DNA, CDR3 protein. A D gene is named only where the DNA matches it firmly. Clone size, where shown, is once, few, many, or a class for clones that have expanded.

v_gene: TRBV18
len: 14
d_gene: TRBD1
abundance: NA
j_gene: TRBJ1-2
CDR3nt: TGTGCCAGCTCCCCCGGGACAGGGACCTATGGCTACACCTTC
CDR3aa: CASSPGTGTYGYTF

v_gene: TRBV7-2
len: 16
d_gene: TRBD2
abundance: NA
j_gene: TRBJ2-7
CDR3nt: TGTGCCAGCAGCTTAGGGACTAGCGCGAGGGCCTACGAGCAGTACTTC
CDR3aa: CASSLGTSARAYEQYF

v_gene: TRBV2
len: 13
d_gene: NA
abundance: NA
j_gene: TRBJ2-3
CDR3nt: TGTGCCAGCACCGGACTCGTAACAGATACGCAGTATTTT
CDR3aa: CASTGLVTDTQYF

v_gene: TRBV18
len: 16
d_gene: TRBD2
abundance: NA
j_gene: TRBJ2-7
CDR3nt: TGTGCCAGCTCACAAGGACTAGCAAGAAGCTCCTACGAGCAGTACTTC
CDR3aa: CASSQGLARSSYEQYF

v_gene: TRBV7-3
len: 15
d_gene: TRBD2
abundance: many
j_gene: TRBJ2-2
CDR3nt: TGTGCCAGCAGCCCTACTAGCGGGAACACCGGGGAGCTGTTTTTT
CDR3aa: CASSPTSGNTGELFF

v_gene: TRBV2
len: 17
d_gene: TRBD2
abundance: NA
j_gene: TRBJ2-4
CDR3nt: TGTGCCAGCAAAAGGACTAGCGGGATGACTCTTATGGGCATTCAGTACTTC
CDR3aa: CASKRTSGMTLMGIQYF

v_gene: TRBV9
len: 23
d_gene: NA
abundance: NA
j_gene: TRBJ1-6
CDR3nt: TGTGCCAGCACAGGGTTTTCCCCATCCCAACAACGCGCAAACTCTCTGACTAATTCACCCCTCCACTTT
CDR3aa: CASTGFSPSQQRANSLTNSPLHF

v_gene: TRBV11-3
len: 13
d_gene: TRBD1
abundance: NA
j_gene: TRBJ2-7
CDR3nt: TGTGCCAGCAGCACCGGGACAGGGCGCGAGCAGTACTTC
CDR3aa: CASSTGTGREQYF

v_gene: TRBV5-4
len: 16
d_gene: TRBD2
abundance: NA
j_gene: TRBJ2-1
CDR3nt: TGTGCCAGCAGCCCCAGCGGGGGGGGCGCCTACAATGAGCAGTTCTTC
CDR3aa: CASSPSGGGAYNEQFF

v_gene: TRBV12-5
len: 14
d_gene: TRBD1
abundance: once
j_gene: TRBJ1-2
CDR3nt: TGTGCTAGTGGTTTGACAGGGGGAAGTAATGGCTACACCTTC
CDR3aa: CASGLTGGSNGYTF

v_gene: TRBV2
len: 11
d_gene: NA
abundance: NA
j_gene: TRBJ1-5
CDR3nt: TGTGCCAGCAGTGAATATGGGTTCTTGAGGTTT
CDR3aa: CASSEYGFLRF

v_gene: TRBV25-1
len: 14
d_gene: NA
abundance: NA
j_gene: TRBJ1-4
CDR3nt: TGTGCCAGCAGTGACCAGGAACCTAATGAAAAACTGTTTTTT
CDR3aa: CASSDQEPNEKLFF

v_gene: TRBV5-8
len: 15
d_gene: TRBD1
abundance: NA
j_gene: TRBJ1-5
CDR3nt: TGTGCCAGCAGCCCGGGACAGGGAATCAATCAGCCCCAGCATTTT
CDR3aa: CASSPGQGINQPQHF

v_gene: TRBV5-4
len: 16
d_gene: NA
abundance: NA
j_gene: TRBJ2-1
CDR3nt: TGTGCCAGCAGCTTGATTTCCGGGTCCTTGTCCGTCGAGCAGTTCTTC
CDR3aa: CASSLISGSLSVEQFF

v_gene: TRBV29-1
len: 12
d_gene: TRBD1
abundance: NA
j_gene: TRBJ1-1
CDR3nt: TGCAGCGTTAACAGGGGTGGGACTGAAGCTTTCTTT
CDR3aa: CSVNRGGTEAFF

v_gene: TRBV6-5
len: 13
d_gene: NA
abundance: NA
j_gene: TRBJ1-1
CDR3nt: TGTGCCAGCAGTTCCAACGGGAGGACTGAAGCTTTCTTT
CDR3aa: CASSSNGRTEAFF

v_gene: TRBV18
len: 13
d_gene: TRBD1
abundance: NA
j_gene: TRBJ1-5
CDR3nt: TGTGCCAGCTCATCCGACAGGGTAGAACCCCAGCATTTT
CDR3aa: CASSSDRVEPQHF

v_gene: TRBV15
len: 13
d_gene: TRBD1
abundance: NA
j_gene: TRBJ1-2
CDR3nt: TGTGCCACCAGCTCCGACAGGGGGCGCGGCTACACCTTC
CDR3aa: CATSSDRGRGYTF

v_gene: TRBV4-2
len: 15
d_gene: NA
abundance: NA
j_gene: TRBJ1-1
CDR3nt: TGTGCCAGCAGCCAAGCAGGGGCAAAGAACACTGAAGCTTTCTTT
CDR3aa: CASSQAGAKNTEAFF

v_gene: TRBV29-1
len: 14
d_gene: NA
abundance: NA
j_gene: TRBJ2-1
CDR3nt: TGCAGCGTTGACGCCGTGGGGGCGTACAATGAGCAGTTCTTC
CDR3aa: CSVDAVGAYNEQFF

v_gene: TRBV11-3
len: 14
d_gene: NA
abundance: NA
j_gene: TRBJ2-7
CDR3nt: TGTGCCAGCAGCCCTCCGGGGGTTGCCTACGAGCAGTACTTC
CDR3aa: CASSPPGVAYEQYF

v_gene: TRBV11-1
len: 13
d_gene: NA
abundance: NA
j_gene: TRBJ1-1
CDR3nt: TGTGCGATAGCGATGGGGGGGAACACTGAAGCTTTCTTT
CDR3aa: CAIAMGGNTEAFF

v_gene: TRBV30
len: 13
d_gene: NA
abundance: NA
j_gene: TRBJ1-6
CDR3nt: TGTGCCTGGAGTAAGAACGGGAATTCACCCCTCCACTTT
CDR3aa: CAWSKNGNSPLHF

v_gene: TRBV2
len: 15
d_gene: TRBD2
abundance: NA
j_gene: TRBJ2-3
CDR3nt: TGTGCCAGCAGTGCAGGACTAGCCCCTACAGATACGCAGTATTTT
CDR3aa: CASSAGLAPTDTQYF

v_gene: TRBV7-3
len: 13
d_gene: NA
abundance: NA
j_gene: TRBJ2-7
CDR3nt: TGTGCCAGCAGCTCCCAACAGGGATACGAGCAGTACTTC
CDR3aa: CASSSQQGYEQYF

v_gene: TRBV4-3
len: 13
d_gene: NA
abundance: NA
j_gene: TRBJ1-2
CDR3nt: TGCGCCAGCAGCCAGGGGCAGGGAGGTGGCTACACCTTC
CDR3aa: CASSQGQGGGYTF

v_gene: TRBV6-1
len: 14
d_gene: TRBD1
abundance: NA
j_gene: TRBJ2-2
CDR3nt: TGTGCCAGCAGTGATAACAGGGGTTACCGGGAGCTGTTTTTT
CDR3aa: CASSDNRGYRELFF

v_gene: TRBV25-1
len: 12
d_gene: TRBD1
abundance: NA
j_gene: TRBJ1-1
CDR3nt: TGTGCCAGCAGCGGACAGGGGAATGAAGCTTTCTTT
CDR3aa: CASSGQGNEAFF

v_gene: TRBV30
len: 15
d_gene: TRBD2
abundance: NA
j_gene: TRBJ2-5
CDR3nt: TGTGCCTGGAGTGTATCAGCGGGAGTGTGGGAGACCCAGTACTTC
CDR3aa: CAWSVSAGVWETQYF

v_gene: TRBV6-5
len: 12
d_gene: NA
abundance: medium-sized
j_gene: TRBJ1-2
CDR3nt: TGTGCCAGCAGTTACGGCGGGTATGGCTACACCTTC
CDR3aa: CASSYGGYGYTF

v_gene: TRBV30
len: 13
d_gene: TRBD2
abundance: NA
j_gene: TRBJ2-5
CDR3nt: TGTGCCTGGAGTGTAGGGCGGGAGGGGACCCAGTACTTC
CDR3aa: CAWSVGREGTQYF

v_gene: TRBV27
len: 14
d_gene: TRBD1
abundance: NA
j_gene: TRBJ1-1
CDR3nt: TGTGCCAGCAGACGGGACAGGCTCGTCACTGAAGCTTTCTTT
CDR3aa: CASRRDRLVTEAFF

v_gene: TRBV18
len: 15
d_gene: TRBD2
abundance: NA
j_gene: TRBJ2-7
CDR3nt: TGTGCCAGCTCACCATCGGCGGGAGGGGCCTACGAGCAGTACTTC
CDR3aa: CASSPSAGGAYEQYF

v_gene: TRBV11-2
len: 14
d_gene: TRBD1
abundance: many
j_gene: TRBJ1-4
CDR3nt: TGTGCCAGCAGCCCGGGACAGGGAGATGAAAAACTGTTTTTT
CDR3aa: CASSPGQGDEKLFF

v_gene: TRBV7-9
len: 15
d_gene: TRBD1
abundance: NA
j_gene: TRBJ2-5
CDR3nt: TGTGCCAGCAGCTTAGGGACAGGGGGCTTAAAGACCCAGTACTTC
CDR3aa: CASSLGTGGLKTQYF

v_gene: TRBV9
len: 14
d_gene: NA
abundance: NA
j_gene: TRBJ2-5
CDR3nt: TGTGCCAGCAGCCCCCCCCGGGGGGCTGAGACCCAGTACTTC
CDR3aa: CASSPPRGAETQYF

v_gene: TRBV5-4
len: 16
d_gene: TRBD2
abundance: NA
j_gene: TRBJ2-2
CDR3nt: TGTGCCAGCAGCTTGGCACTTTACGGGGGGTCCGGGGAGCTGTTTTTT
CDR3aa: CASSLALYGGSGELFF

v_gene: TRBV20-1
len: 13
d_gene: NA
abundance: NA
j_gene: TRBJ2-7
CDR3nt: TGCAGTGCTAGTAGAGCTAGCTCCTACGAGCAGTACTTC
CDR3aa: CSASRASSYEQYF

v_gene: TRBV3-1/TRBV3-2
len: 13
d_gene: NA
abundance: NA
j_gene: TRBJ2-2
CDR3nt: TGTGCCAGCAGCCTCGGACAGACCGGGGAGCTGTTTTTT
CDR3aa: CASSLGQTGELFF

v_gene: TRBV29-1
len: 13
d_gene: NA
abundance: once
j_gene: TRBJ2-5
CDR3nt: TGCAGCGTTGCCCTGACAGGGAGGGAGACCCAGTACTTC
CDR3aa: CSVALTGRETQYF

v_gene: TRBV5-4
len: 13
d_gene: NA
abundance: once
j_gene: TRBJ2-3
CDR3nt: TGTGCCAGCAGCCGGGACTTCACAGATACGCAGTATTTT
CDR3aa: CASSRDFTDTQYF

v_gene: TRBV5-1
len: 15
d_gene: TRBD2
abundance: NA
j_gene: TRBJ2-1
CDR3nt: TGCGCCAGCAGCTTCGGGTCTAGCGGGGACAATGAGCAGTTCTTC
CDR3aa: CASSFGSSGDNEQFF

v_gene: TRBV13
len: 13
d_gene: TRBD2
abundance: NA
j_gene: TRBJ2-7
CDR3nt: TGTGCCAGCAGCTTAGGAGCGGGGTACGAGCAGTACTTC
CDR3aa: CASSLGAGYEQYF

v_gene: TRBV7-3
len: 16
d_gene: NA
abundance: NA
j_gene: TRBJ2-6
CDR3nt: TGTGCCAGCAGCCCTGCTGGGGAGGCTGGGGCCAACGTCCTGACTTTC
CDR3aa: CASSPAGEAGANVLTF

v_gene: TRBV3-1/TRBV3-2
len: 16
d_gene: NA
abundance: NA
j_gene: TRBJ1-1
CDR3nt: TGTGCCAGCAGCCAAGATCTCCGGGGTTGGGGCACTGAAGCTTTCTTT
CDR3aa: CASSQDLRGWGTEAFF

v_gene: TRBV30
len: 14
d_gene: NA
abundance: NA
j_gene: TRBJ1-1
CDR3nt: TGTGCCTGGAGTCGGAGGGGCGGTGGTACTGAAGCTTTCTTT
CDR3aa: CAWSRRGGGTEAFF